This T cell receptor (beta chain) was captured by sequencing in a study of CD8+CD57+ T cells in acquired aplastic anemia. On the study more broadly: Sorted cells (CD4+ and CD8+) yielded DNA amounts that averaged around 3.1 ug. Sequencing produced an average of about 10.8 million reads per healthy donor for CD4+ cells. Study-level points and caveats: In common between the patients and the controls were approximately 28 CD8+ CDR3 sequences. Patients and controls were not found to differ significantly in CD8+ Simpson's diversity.

The use of genomic DNA as template underpinned the TCR beta VDJ and CDR3 profiling. TCRdb redid the calling of the reads with MiXCR, one entry per CDR3 protein. Altogether about 200,000 distinct CDR3 sequences are present, approximately 35% being singletons, with the ten largest covering around 1.1%. The CDR3 runs to 15 residues. Germline V gene lookup returns CDR1 LNHDA and CDR2 SQIVND (reference sequence). V lost 3 bases, J lost 6 bases, and 7 bases stayed unmatched. This clonotype was picked up many times. What it binds is not known. The TCR sequence derives from a human donor in good health, serving as a control. Sequencing input: sorted CD4+, CD8+, or CD8+CD57+ T cells (not recorded which) from PBMCs. The rearrangement links TRBV19 to TRBJ2-7; 11 nucleotides agree with TRBD2. In nucleotides, the CDR3 is TGTGCCAGTAGTATCACTAGCGGGAGAACGGGCGAGCAGTACTTC. Amino acid sequence: CASSITSGRTGEQYF.